A single sample is the source of the 26 T cell receptor beta chains below, sequenced in a study of beta chain features in type 1 diabetes (dated by TCRdb to 2016 to 2019). Study-level results and caveats: A moderate but significant shortening of TCRB CDR3 length was observed in type 1 diabetes patients in all four CD4+ subsets.

Their antigen targets remain unknown. The method was the immunoSEQ multiplex PCR assay. All of the isolated RNA was reverse transcribed with the High Capacity cDNA Reverse Transcription Kit, so expressed TCRB transcripts were sequenced. Drawn from immuneACCESS, this table holds only the in-frame rearrangements with V and J called that TCRdb kept. Clones are partly lost; checked studies trace under half to an unresolved V gene and leave the rest unexplained. The sample records almost 350,000 clones, approximately 10% of which are singletons. Approximately 1% of the sample comes from the top ten. The specimen was central memory CD4+ T cells from blood. Source of these receptors: a man aged 30 to 39 with type 1 diabetes.

V usage is TRBV7-9 and J usage is TRBJ2-7, with 7 bases lining up with TRBD1. The CDR3 has 13 residues. The germline CDR1 and CDR2 sequences are SEHNR and FQNEAQ (reference sequence). V trimming: 10 bases; J trimming: 2 bases; junction bases outside the gene matches: 8. The CDR3 reads CATTTGTAYEQYF. The CDR3 nucleotides read TGTGCCACCACGACAGGGACCGCCTACGAGCAGTACTTC.

The table lists this clone with a few counts. This specimen includes other DNA sequences encoding the same CDR3. The chain joins TRBV28 to TRBJ2-1; D unclear. Between the trimmed V and J ends, which lost 2 bases and 10 bases, there was a span of 6 bases. The CDR3 consists of 11 residues. CDR1 and CDR2 from the germline V gene are MDHEN and SYDVKM. For the CDR3, the DNA is TGTGCCAGCAGTTTAAACCGCGAGCAGTTCTTC. Translated, it gives CASSLNREQFF. The full variable domain, its missing parts supplied by reference TRBV28 and TRBJ2-1, is DVKVTQSSRYLVKRTGEKVFLECVQDMDHENMFWYRQDPGLGLRLIYFSYDVKMKEKGDIPEGYSVSREKKERFSLILESASTNQTSMYLCASSLNREQFFGPGTRLTVL.

With regard to this clone: At one of its ends the junction is not consistent with the germline gene, which may arise from a read error. This chain links TRBV7-7 with TRBJ1-5; the D gene is possibly TRBD1 (5 bases). The CDR3 is 16 amino acids. Per germline, CDR1 SSHAT and CDR2 FNYEAQ (reference sequence). CDR3 protein: CASSDQAGSRFQPQHF. As DNA, the CDR3 is TGCGCCAGCAGCGACCAAGCAGGGTCTAGATTCCAGCCCCAGCATTTT.

A few counts support this clone. The gene calls are TRBV19 and TRBJ2-5, with TRBD2 matching 12 bases. The V and J ends lost 4 bases and 5 bases, in that order; junction bases with no gene match: 5. Germline V lookup: CDR1 LNHDA, CDR2 SQIVND (reference sequence). The CDR3 has 15 residues. CDR3 sequence reads: CASSTLTSGSETQYF. The CDR3 nucleotides are TGTGCCAGTAGTACTTTGACTAGCGGGAGTGAGACCCAGTACTTC.

V gene TRBV9 combines with J gene TRBJ2-2; perhaps TRBD2 as D (6 bases). Between the trimmed V and J ends, which lost 3 bases and 5 bases, there was a span of 17 bases. The CDR3 is 16 residues long. CDR1 is SGDLS, CDR2 YYNGEE, per germline. In DNA, the CDR3 is TGTGCCAGCAGCGCCCGGGCCTCGGAGGGGACCGGGGAGCTGTTTTTT. Amino acid sequence: CASSARASEGTGELFF.

Worth noting for this clone: This sample also contains other DNA sequences that code for the same CDR3. V usage is TRBV30 and J usage is TRBJ1-5; D ambiguous. Germline V lookup: CDR1 GTSNPN, CDR2 SVGIG (reference sequence). Trimming cost V 2 bases and J 0 bases, with 5 bases left between them. The CDR3 covers 13 residues. As DNA, the CDR3 is TGTGCCTGGAGTAGGGATAGCAATCAGCCCCAGCATTTT. It codes for CAWSRDSNQPQHF.

This clone turned up a few times. The chain uses TRBV7-8 and TRBJ2-5; a weak D match, TRBD1 (5 bases). The V and J ends lost 4 bases and 1 base respectively, with 13 bases between them. The CDR3 runs to 15 residues. The germline V gene has CDR1 SGHVS and CDR2 FQNEAQ. The CDR3 bases are TGTGCCAGCAGCTGGACGAACAGGCGCCAAGAGACCCAGTACTTC. Residues: CASSWTNRRQETQYF.

This clone occurred a few times. This sequence joins TRBV7-2 and TRBJ2-5, with TRBD2 matching 13 bases. This CDR3 has 16 residues. V dropped 5 bases and J dropped 5; count of bases not matched to a gene: 8. Germline V lookup: CDR1 SGHTA, CDR2 FQGNSA. The CDR3 sequence is CASSPGLAGAGETQYF. The CDR3, as DNA: TGTGCCAGCAGCCCCGGACTAGCGGGGGCGGGGGAGACCCAGTACTTC.

This clone was counted only a few times. The chain joins TRBV2 to TRBJ2-3; possibly TRBD2 for D (6 bases). V was trimmed by 3 bases and J by 8 bases, leaving 6 bases between them. Germline V gene sequence: CDR1 SNHLY, CDR2 FYNNEI. The CDR3 extends over 11 amino acids. CDR3 bases: TGTGCCAGCAGTGAGGGGGGTACGCAGTATTTT. Amino acids: CASSEGGTQYF.

The chain has TRBV11-2 and TRBJ2-3, with a weak D call TRBD1 (5 bases). V gave up 0 bases and J gave up 4 bases, with 5 bases separating them. Germline CDR1 SGHAT, CDR2 FQNNGV. The CDR3 is made up of 13 amino acids. The DNA for the CDR3 is TGTGCCAGCAGCTTAGAGGGGCCAGATACGCAGTATTTT. Translation gives CASSLEGPDTQYF.

The V call is TRBV28, the J call TRBJ1-5; possible D gene TRBD1, 5 bases. V dropped 2 bases and J dropped 4 bases, with 12 bases sitting between them. Per the germline V gene, CDR1 is MDHEN and CDR2 is SYDVKM. The length of the CDR3 is 15 residues. CDR3 in DNA: TGTGCCAGCAGTTTAGCGGGGGAAAAAAATCAGCCCCAGCATTTT. Translation: CASSLAGEKNQPQHF.

V is TRBV5-6 and J is TRBJ1-4; 9 bases match TRBD1. J gave up 8 bases and V 4 bases, and 9 bases lay outside the gene matches. The CDR3 sequence is 15 residues long. Germline V gene lookup returns CDR1 SGHDT and CDR2 YYEEEE. CDR3 sequence: CASSGSGQGAEKLFF. CDR3 bases: TGTGCCAGCAGCGGGTCGGGACAGGGTGCGGAAAAACTGTTTTTT.

This clone was detected only once. The J gene is TRBJ1-1, the V gene TRBV7-2, with D unresolved. Germline V gene sequence: CDR1 SGHTA, CDR2 FQGNSA. V gave up 3 bases and J gave up 4 bases, with 12 bases separating them. The CDR3 covers 14 residues. In DNA, the CDR3 is TGTGCCAGCAGCTTGGGCGGGATAAGCACTGAAGCTTTCTTT. Encoded protein: CASSLGGISTEAFF.

V gene TRBV11-2 combines with J gene TRBJ2-5; the match to TRBD1 covers 9 bases. CDR1 is SGHAT, CDR2 FQNNGV, per germline. CDR3 length: 16 residues. Unmatched junction bases numbered 9, after V lost 2 bases and J lost 5 bases. In nucleotides, the CDR3 is TGTGCCAGCAGCTTACGGGACAGGGTTTTCGGGGAGACCCAGTACTTC. This encodes CASSLRDRVFGETQYF.

The chain is built from TRBV23-1 and TRBJ2-7; 9 nucleotides agree with TRBD2. TRBV23-1 counts as an open reading frame of uncertain function. Trimming cost V 2 bases and J 2 bases; bases outside gene matches: 16. This CDR3 has 19 residues. The CDR3 loop reads CASSQPRGGLSIAAYEQYF. The CDR3 DNA follows: TGCGCCAGCAGTCAACCGCGGGGGGGACTATCTATAGCGGCCTACGAGCAGTACTTC.

A few counts support this clone. V usage is TRBV29-1 and J usage is TRBJ1-2, with D unclear. This CDR3 is 13 amino acids long. Trimming removed 5 bases from V and 0 bases from J, with 10 bases in between. Looked up from germline, CDR1 is SQVTM and CDR2 is ANQGSEA. In DNA form, the CDR3 reads TGCAGCGTTAGTCCTGACTCTAACTATGGCTACACCTTC. This encodes CSVSPDSNYGYTF.

The rearrangement uses TRBV7-2 and TRBJ1-1, with D tentatively TRBD1 (6 bases). Per the germline V gene, CDR1 is SGHTA and CDR2 is FQGNSA. The CDR3 contains 12 residues. V gave up 2 bases and J gave up 5 bases, with 6 bases separating them. The CDR3 DNA reads as TGTGCCAGCAGCTTAACAGGGACTGAAGCTTTCTTT. Protein product: CASSLTGTEAFF.

This clone was detected only a few times. The chain joins TRBV5-6 to TRBJ1-2; TRBD1 might be the D (6 bases). Trimming stripped 4 bases from V and 8 bases from J, with 15 bases between. CDR3 length: 13 amino acids. CDR1 SGHDT and CDR2 YYEEEE come from the germline V gene. CDR3 DNA: TGTGCCAGCAGCCGGATGGGGGCTCAAGGCTACACCTTC. It translates to CASSRMGAQGYTF.

In nucleotides, the CDR3 is TGTGCCAGCCTACCACAGGGGGCGTGGGGCTATGGCTACACCTTC. Translation gives CASLPQGAWGYGYTF. The rearrangement joins TRBV19 to TRBJ1-2, with 9 nucleotides matching TRBD1. The CDR3 has 15 residues. The germline gives CDR1 LNHDA, CDR2 SQIVND (reference sequence). Losses at the gene ends were 9 bases for V and 4 bases for J; bases not matched to a gene: 12. Combining the CDR3 with reference TRBV19 and TRBJ1-2 gives the whole variable domain DGGITQSPKYLFRKEGQNVTLSCEQNLNHDAMYWYRQDPGQGLRLIYYSQIVNDFQKGDIAEGYSVSREKKESFPLTVTSAQKNPTAFYLCASLPQGAWGYGYTFGSGTRLTVV.

This chain's CDR3 is CASSHGTGNWEQYF. CDR3 nucleotides: TGTGCCAGCAGCCACGGGACAGGGAATTGGGAGCAGTACTTC. V usage is TRBV11-2 and J usage is TRBJ2-7; the match to TRBD1 covers 9 bases. This CDR3 region has 14 residues. Germline V CDR1 and CDR2: SGHAT, FQNNGV. The J segment lost 7 bases and the V segment lost 5 bases, leaving 9 bases of the junction unmatched.

The DNA for the CDR3 is TGTGCCTGGAAGTTCAGGGCTGGCTACACCTTC. It specifies CAWKFRAGYTF. The chain uses TRBV30 and TRBJ1-2, with TRBD1 as a possible D gene (5 bases). The length of the CDR3 is 11 residues. Looked up from germline, CDR1 is GTSNPN and CDR2 is SVGIG (reference sequence). V dropped 4 bases and J dropped 7 bases, with 10 bases sitting between them. Combining the CDR3 with reference TRBV30 and TRBJ1-2 gives the whole variable domain SQTIHQWPATLVQPVGSPLSLECTVEGTSNPNLYWYRQAAGRGLQLLFYSVGIGQISSEVPQNLSASRPQDRQFILSSKKLLLSDSGFYLCAWKFRAGYTFGSGTRLTVV.

This clone was observed a few times. This chain connects TRBV5-1 to TRBJ1-2; no clear D. CDR3 size: 14 residues. Between the trimmed V and J ends, which lost 0 bases and 4 bases, there was a span of 10 bases. Germline V gene data show CDR1 as SGHRS and CDR2 as YFSETQ. This CDR3 reads CASSLEGVGYGYTF. CDR3 coding DNA: TGCGCCAGCAGCTTGGAGGGTGTCGGCTATGGCTACACCTTC.

In regard to this clone: The sample contains more than one DNA sequence encoding this CDR3. The chain links TRBV30 to TRBJ2-3; D unclear. The CDR3 sequence is 12 residues long. The germline CDR1 and CDR2 sequences are GTSNPN and SVGIG (reference sequence). Trimming took 3 bases from V and 3 from J, leaving 7 bases between them. DNA for the CDR3: TGTGCCTGGAGCCCGTGGACAGATACGCAGTATTTT. This encodes CAWSPWTDTQYF.

In its sample, this clone was seen a few times. This chain connects TRBV7-2 to TRBJ2-2; 7 positions agree with TRBD1. This CDR3 has 16 amino acids. Germline values: CDR1 SGHTA, CDR2 FQGNSA. V shed 6 bases, J shed 3 bases, and the junction held 10 bases outside the gene matches. In DNA, the CDR3 is TGTGCCAGCAGTAGATCCGGGACAGTTGACACCGGGGAGCTGTTTTTT. Amino acid sequence: CASSRSGTVDTGELFF.

The rearrangement links TRBV7-9 to TRBJ1-6; 9 nucleotides agree with TRBD1. Germline trimming cut 5 bases from V and 8 bases from J; bases unmatched to any gene: 4. The CDR3 extends over 14 amino acids. Germline V gene data show CDR1 as SEHNR and CDR2 as FQNEAQ (reference sequence). CDR3 in amino acids: CASSQTGGYSPLHF. CDR3 bases: TGTGCCAGCAGCCAGACAGGGGGATATTCACCCCTCCACTTT.

This clone has just a few counts. CDR3 sequence: CASSPLSDGTQYF. CDR3 coding DNA: TGTGCCAGCAGCCCTCTTAGCGACGGTACGCAGTATTTT. The chain employs TRBV11-3 and TRBJ2-3; D perhaps matches TRBD2 (5 bases). The ends were cut back, 5 bases at V and 8 bases at J, with 14 bases in the middle. This CDR3 contains 13 residues. Germline-derived CDR1 and CDR2 are SGHNT and YENEEA.